This T cell receptor (beta chain) was sequenced in a study of T cell responses to AZD1222 COVID-19 vaccine. Points on this clone: Its antigen remains unidentified.

Germline lookup yields CDR1 SGHRS and CDR2 YFSETQ. This CDR3 has 16 residues. J lost 7 bases, V lost 0 bases, and 9 bases had no gene match. Repertoires were generated with immunoSEQ multiplex PCR, while TCRdb's copy carries only in-frame clones and drops some. Of 97,000 or so clones in the sample, approximately 93% were seen once. Study-wide results and limits: Of the AZD1222 recipients, only five to seven were seropositive at baseline. Clonal diversity may have been underestimated in mostly white British donors. An increase in Spike-specific TCR breadth and depth was observed after two AZD1222 doses. The study sampled repertoires only after the peak T cell response.

The specimen comprised peripheral blood, sampled 28 days after the second AZD1222 dose. The genes are TRBV5-1 and TRBJ2-1, with 8 bases matching TRBD1. This receptor was taken from an adult who received the AZD1222 COVID-19 vaccine. The CDR3 coding sequence is TGCGCCAGCAGCTTGGCCGGCAGGGGGCGCTTAAATGAGCAGTTCTTC. It codes for CASSLAGRGRLNEQFF.